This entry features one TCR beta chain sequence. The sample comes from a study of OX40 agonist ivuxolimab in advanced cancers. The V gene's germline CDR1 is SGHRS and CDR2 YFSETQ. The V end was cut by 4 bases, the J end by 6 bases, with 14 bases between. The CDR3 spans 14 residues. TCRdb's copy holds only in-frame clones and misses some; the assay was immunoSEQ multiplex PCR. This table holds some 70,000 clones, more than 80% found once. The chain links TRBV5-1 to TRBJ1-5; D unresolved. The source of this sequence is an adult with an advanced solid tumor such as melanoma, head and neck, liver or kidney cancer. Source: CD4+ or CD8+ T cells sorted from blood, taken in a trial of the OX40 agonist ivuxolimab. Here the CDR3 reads CASSNTGMGQPQHF. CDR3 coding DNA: TGCGCCAGCAGCAACACCGGTATGGGTCAGCCCCAGCATTTT.